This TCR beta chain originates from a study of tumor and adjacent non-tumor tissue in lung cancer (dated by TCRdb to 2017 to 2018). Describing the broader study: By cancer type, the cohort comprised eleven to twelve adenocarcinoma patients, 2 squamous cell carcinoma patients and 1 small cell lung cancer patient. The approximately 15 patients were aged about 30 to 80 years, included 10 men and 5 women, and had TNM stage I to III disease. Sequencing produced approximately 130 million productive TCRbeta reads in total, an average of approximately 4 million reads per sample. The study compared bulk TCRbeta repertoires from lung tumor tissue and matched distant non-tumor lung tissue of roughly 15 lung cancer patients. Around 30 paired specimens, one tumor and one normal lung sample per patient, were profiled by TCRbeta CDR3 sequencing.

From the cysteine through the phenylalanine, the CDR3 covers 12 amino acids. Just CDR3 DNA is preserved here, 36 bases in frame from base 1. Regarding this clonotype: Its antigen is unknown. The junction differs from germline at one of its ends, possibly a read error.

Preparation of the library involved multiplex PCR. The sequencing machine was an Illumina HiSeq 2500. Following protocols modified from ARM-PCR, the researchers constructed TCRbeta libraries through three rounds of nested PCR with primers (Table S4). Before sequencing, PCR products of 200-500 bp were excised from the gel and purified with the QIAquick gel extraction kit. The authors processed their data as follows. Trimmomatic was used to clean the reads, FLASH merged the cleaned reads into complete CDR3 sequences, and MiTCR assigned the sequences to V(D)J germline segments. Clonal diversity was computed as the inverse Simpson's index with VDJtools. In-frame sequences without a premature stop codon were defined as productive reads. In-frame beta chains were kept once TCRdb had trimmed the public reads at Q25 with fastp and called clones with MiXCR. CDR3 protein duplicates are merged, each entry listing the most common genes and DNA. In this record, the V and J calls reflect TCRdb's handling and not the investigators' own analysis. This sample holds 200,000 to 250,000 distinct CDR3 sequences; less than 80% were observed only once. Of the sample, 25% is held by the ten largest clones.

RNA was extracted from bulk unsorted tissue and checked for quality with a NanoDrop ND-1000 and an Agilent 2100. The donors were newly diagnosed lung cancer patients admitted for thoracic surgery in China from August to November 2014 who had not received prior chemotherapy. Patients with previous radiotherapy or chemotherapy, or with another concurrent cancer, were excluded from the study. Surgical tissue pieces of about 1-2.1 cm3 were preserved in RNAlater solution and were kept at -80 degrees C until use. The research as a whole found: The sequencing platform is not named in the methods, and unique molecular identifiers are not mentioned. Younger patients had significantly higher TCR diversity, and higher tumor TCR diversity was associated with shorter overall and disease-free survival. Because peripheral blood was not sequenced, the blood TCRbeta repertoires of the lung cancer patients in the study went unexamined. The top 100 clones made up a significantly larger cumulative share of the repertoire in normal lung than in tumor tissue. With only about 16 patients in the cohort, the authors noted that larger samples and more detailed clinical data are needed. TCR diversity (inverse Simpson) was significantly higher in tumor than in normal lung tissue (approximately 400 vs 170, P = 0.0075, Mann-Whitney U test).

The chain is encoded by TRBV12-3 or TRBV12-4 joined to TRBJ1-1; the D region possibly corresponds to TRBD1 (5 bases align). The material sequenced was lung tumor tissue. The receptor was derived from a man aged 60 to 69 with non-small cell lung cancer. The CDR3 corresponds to CANRPEGPETFF. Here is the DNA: TGTGCCAACAGGCCTGAGGGGCCTGAAACTTTCTTT.